The 4 T cell receptor beta chains below were found in one sample sequenced in a study of blood T cells in healthy people across ages. Then a second PCR, running roughly 7 to 12 cycles, was carried out with a sample-barcoded 5' primer and a J-beta primer mix. Using its own MiXCR run on the 5' RACE reads, TCRdb lists one record per CDR3 protein. The repertoire holds approximately 1,000,000 distinct CDR3 sequences, with roughly 45% as singletons. The sequencing input was blood. The receptors derive from a woman in her sixties in good health.

The V gene is TRBV15, the J gene TRBJ2-5; D might be TRBD2 (6 bases). V lost 5 bases and J lost 4, with 14 bases in between. There are 14 residues in the CDR3. Looked up from germline, CDR1 is LNHNV and CDR2 is YYDKDF (reference sequence). Written as DNA, the CDR3 is TGTGCCACCAGCCACCCTGCCGGGGGAGAGACCCAGTACTTC. Translated, it gives CATSHPAGGETQYF.

The rearrangement joins TRBV20-1 to TRBJ1-6, with D hard to call. The V end was cut by 0 bases, the J end by 7 bases, with 1 base between. This CDR3 contains 11 residues. Germline CDR1 and CDR2: DFQATT and SNEGSKA (reference sequence). The CDR3 spells CSARENSPLHF. As DNA, the CDR3 is TGCAGTGCTAGAGAGAATTCACCCCTCCACTTT.

This clonotype was detected a few times. V is TRBV7-3 and J is TRBJ2-1, with 9 bases fitting TRBD1. From germline, CDR1 is SGHTA and CDR2 FQGTGA. The CDR3 runs 15 residues. V lost 5 bases, J lost 4 bases, and 6 bases stayed unmatched. The CDR3 loop is CASSPRQGVYNEQFF. The CDR3 DNA sequence: TGTGCCAGCAGCCCTCGACAGGGGGTTTACAATGAGCAGTTCTTC.

The chain carries TRBV24-1 and TRBJ2-4; D uncertain. Trimming left V 3 bases short and J 8 bases short, with 13 bases between. Germline CDR1 KGHDR, CDR2 SFDVKD. CDR3 size: 14 residues. CDR3 sequence (DNA): TGTGCCACCAGTGATCTCTCCTTCAGTGACATTCAGTACTTC. Its protein product is CATSDLSFSDIQYF.